This T cell receptor beta chain was recorded in a study of vaccination and CD4 T cells after COVID-19 (dated by TCRdb to the early 2020s). Regarding the study in general: SARS-CoV-2 positivity had been established in the convalescent patients by nasal swab PCR, and mild disease was recorded in about 9 of these patients and severe disease in one. Six males and four females were included in the convalescent cohort, with two Hispanic individuals, seven Caucasians, two Asians and one multiracial person represented. Participants received two doses of either the Pfizer-BioNTech BNT162b2 vaccine (n=8) or the Moderna mRNA-1273 vaccine (n=2). Post-COVID blood samples from convalescent patients were collected a median of approximately 100 days after diagnosis, with a range of roughly 30 to 170 days. Post-vaccine blood samples were collected a median of about 72 days after the second vaccine dose, ranging from roughly 14 to 241 days. The cultures were stimulated with overlapping spike peptide pools from SARS-CoV-2 and from the common cold coronaviruses HCoV-NL63, HCoV-OC43 and HCoV-229E. Control cultures received a CEFX viral epitope pool as the positive control, an HIV-1 Nef peptide pool as the negative control, or no peptide. The spike-specific CD4+ TCR repertoire was compared before and after mRNA vaccination in approximately ten COVID-19 convalescent patients and a handful of infection-naive healthy vaccine recipients. The research as a whole found: Only a relatively small number of convalescent patients were included in the study, and early timepoints following natural infection were not analyzed. Among the post-vaccine SARS-CoV-2-reactive clones in convalescent patients, a median roughly 85% showed up only after vaccination, which suggests vaccine-specific priming. The median number of SARS-CoV-2-reactive clonotypes rose from fewer than 25 after infection to roughly 38 after vaccination, but the change was not significant. Nearly all vaccine-specific clones in convalescent patients (304 of 307) were mono-reactive for SARS-CoV-2 spike rather than cross-reactive with common cold coronaviruses.

The CDR1 and CDR2 encoded by the germline V gene are SGHRS and YFSETQ. V has 4 bases trimmed and J has 0 bases trimmed; junction bases matching no gene number 16. The CDR3, from cysteine to phenylalanine, totals 19 residues. Here the CDR3 DNA is all that survives: 57 bases in frame from base 1. Taken with the paper, the label for treatment or condition translates to: roughly ten-day PBMC culture with coronavirus spike peptide pools or control peptides (ViraFEST assay). The ViraFEST assay, used in the study, expanded antigen-specific T cells with peptide pools and then identified the expanded clonotypes through TCR sequencing. Positive SARS-CoV-2 PCR tests in the convalescent patients dated from March to December 2020, before Alpha, Beta and Delta variants emerged in the United States. PBMCs were cultured at two million per well in IMDM supplemented with approximately 5.3% human AB serum and around 10 IU/ml IL-2, with approximately 10 ug/ml peptide pools added. On days 3 and 7, half of the culture medium was replaced with fresh IL-2-containing medium. CD4+ T cells were isolated after 10 days of culture through negative selection using the EasySep CD4+ T cell isolation kit. PBMCs were separated from whole blood using Ficoll-Paque Plus gradient centrifugation and then either used fresh or cryopreserved at -140C. Triplicate wells were generally used for each culture condition.

This clonotype was observed once. The target of this receptor is not known. Base qualities are not recorded, but no much larger clone differs from it by a single base. On its own, one read is weak support. Library method: PCR. TCR sequencing of DNA from cultured CD4+ T cells used the Oncomine TCR Beta short-read assay at the Johns Hopkins FTIC core. The QIAamp micro DNA kit was used to extract genomic DNA from the cultured CD4+ T cells. Oncomine TCR Beta libraries made from cultured CD4+ T cells were pooled using unique dual indexes and sequenced on an Illumina iSeq 100. Turning to the authors' computational methods: Non-productive sequences were removed, and CDR3s that did not start with C, did not end with F or W, or were shorter than 7 amino acids were discarded. Antigen-specific clonotypes were identified using the MANAFEST web application through comparison of peptide-stimulated wells with reference and other culture wells. An FDR below 0.05, an odds ratio above 5, and a productive frequency above 0.1% in at least two of three replicate wells were required for clones to be considered positive. A clonotype counted as cross-reactive if it showed significant expansion both in the SARS-CoV-2 spike wells and in at least one common cold coronavirus spike condition. Using R version 3.6.1, CDR3 homology was evaluated through Levenshtein distances (stringdist) along with unrooted phylogenetic trees (ape). Clones were called with MiXCR by TCRdb after fastp trimmed the public reads at Q25, and only in-frame beta chains were retained. Each entry is one CDR3 protein sequence, shown with its most common DNA and genes. TCRdb, rather than the study authors, made the V and J calls. The sample includes over 15,000 distinct CDR3 sequences, with 53% observed a single time. The ten largest clones take up more than 7% of the sample.

The source was CD4+ T cells from blood, cultured in vitro, collected before SARS-CoV-2 vaccination. The sequence was obtained from a human donor who had recovered from COVID-19. In this chain, TRBV5-1 is recombined with TRBJ1-2, with 9 junctional bases fitting TRBD1. The CDR3 amino acid sequence is: CASSPTFWGQGRTNYGYTF. The sequenced DNA is TGCGCCAGCAGCCCCACGTTCTGGGGACAGGGCCGTACTAACTATGGCTACACCTTC.